This T cell receptor beta chain derives from a study of vaccination effects on CD4 cells after COVID-19. Only in-frame clones appear in the TCRdb table, and some are missing; sequencing was by immunoSEQ multiplex PCR. Among over 55,000 clones listed, about 71% were seen once. CDR3 size: 17 residues. Antigen-specific CD4+ T cells expanded by the ViraFEST assay with viral peptide pools were then sequenced. Researchers isolated CD4+ T cells once roughly nine days of culture had elapsed. Testing of the vaccine recipients showed negative nucleocapsid antibodies and no prior SARS-CoV-2 infection. This clone came up a few times. The antigen is undetermined.

The TCR was taken from a human donor who received a COVID-19 vaccine. Sequences were derived from CD4+ T cells from PBMCs cultured with HCoV-OC43 spike peptides, sampled before COVID-19 vaccination. Subset reported: HCoV-OC43 spike overlapping peptide pool stimulation. The chain combines TRBV1 with TRBJ2-7; the DNA was not used to check the table's D call, TRBD2. TRBV1 is flagged as a pseudogene. The CDR3 reads CTSSQVIASLKVYEQYV. The CDR3, as DNA: TGCACCAGCAGCCAAGTTATAGCGTCCCTGAAAGTGTACGAGCAGTACGTC.